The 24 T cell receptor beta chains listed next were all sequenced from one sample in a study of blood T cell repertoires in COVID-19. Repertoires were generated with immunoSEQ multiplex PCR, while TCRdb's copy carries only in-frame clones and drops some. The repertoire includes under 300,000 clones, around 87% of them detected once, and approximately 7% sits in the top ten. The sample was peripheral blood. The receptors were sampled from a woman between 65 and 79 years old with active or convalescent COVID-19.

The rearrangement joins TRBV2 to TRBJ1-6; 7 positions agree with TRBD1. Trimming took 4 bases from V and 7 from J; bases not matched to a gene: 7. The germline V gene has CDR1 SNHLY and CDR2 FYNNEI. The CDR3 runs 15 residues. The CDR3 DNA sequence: TGTGCCAGCAGTGGTCCCGGACAGGTCAATTCACCCCTCCACTTT. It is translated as CASSGPGQVNSPLHF.

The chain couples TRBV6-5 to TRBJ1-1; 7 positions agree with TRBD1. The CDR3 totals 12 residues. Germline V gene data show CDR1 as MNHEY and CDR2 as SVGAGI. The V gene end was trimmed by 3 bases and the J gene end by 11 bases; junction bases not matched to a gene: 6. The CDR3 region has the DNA TGTGCCAGCAGTTATAGGACAGGTGGGGCTTTCTTT. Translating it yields CASSYRTGGAFF.

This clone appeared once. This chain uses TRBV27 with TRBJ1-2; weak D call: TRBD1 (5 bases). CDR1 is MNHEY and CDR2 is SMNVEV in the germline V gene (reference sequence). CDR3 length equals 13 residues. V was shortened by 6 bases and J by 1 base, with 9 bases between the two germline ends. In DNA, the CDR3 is TGTGCCAGCAGGGGAGGGGTTAACTATGGCTACACCTTC. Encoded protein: CASRGGVNYGYTF.

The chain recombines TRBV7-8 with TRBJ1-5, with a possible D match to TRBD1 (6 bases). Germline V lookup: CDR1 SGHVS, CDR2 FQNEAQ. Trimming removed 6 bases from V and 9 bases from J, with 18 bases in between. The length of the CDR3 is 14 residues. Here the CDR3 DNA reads TGTGCCAGCAGTCAAACGACAGGCCGGGGGCCCCAGCATTTT. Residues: CASSQTTGRGPQHF.

In DNA, the CDR3 is TGTGCCAGCAGCTTAGGGGGACAGGTTAATCAGCCCCAGCATTTT. Its protein product is CASSLGGQVNQPQHF. The rearrangement uses TRBV7-2 and TRBJ1-5; 8 positions agree with TRBD1. This CDR3 is 15 amino acids long. With 1 base clipped from V and 4 bases from J, the junction kept 3 bases outside the gene matches. Germline CDR1 is SGHTA and CDR2 is FQGNSA.

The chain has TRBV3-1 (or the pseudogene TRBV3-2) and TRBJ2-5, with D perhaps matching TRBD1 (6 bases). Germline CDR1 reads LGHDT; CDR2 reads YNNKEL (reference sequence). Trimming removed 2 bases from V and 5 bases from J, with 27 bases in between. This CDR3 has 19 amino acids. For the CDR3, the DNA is TGTGCCAGCAGCCAACTCCCACCTGAAAGTACAGGGAAGCGTGAGACCCAGTACTTC. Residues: CASSQLPPESTGKRETQYF.

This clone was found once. CDR3 protein: CASSVAGGQGGETQYF. The CDR3 nucleotides are TGTGCCAGCAGCGTAGCTGGAGGACAGGGGGGTGAGACCCAGTACTTC. V is TRBV9 and J is TRBJ2-5; 10 positions match TRBD1. CDR1 and CDR2 (germline): SGDLS, YYNGEE. CDR3 length: 16 amino acids. Unmatched junction bases numbered 7, after V lost 0 bases and J lost 5 bases.

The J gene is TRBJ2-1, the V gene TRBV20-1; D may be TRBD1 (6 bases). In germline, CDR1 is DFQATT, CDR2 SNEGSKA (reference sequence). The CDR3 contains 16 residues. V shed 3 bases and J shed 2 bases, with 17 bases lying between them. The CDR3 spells CSASRAGAGAYNEQFF. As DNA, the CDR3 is TGCAGTGCTAGTAGGGCCGGGGCAGGGGCCTACAATGAGCAGTTCTTC.

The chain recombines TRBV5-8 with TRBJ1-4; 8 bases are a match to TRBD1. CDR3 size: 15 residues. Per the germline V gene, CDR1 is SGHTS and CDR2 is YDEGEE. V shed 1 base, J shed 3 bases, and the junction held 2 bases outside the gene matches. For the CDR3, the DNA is TGTGCCAGCAGCTTGAGGACAGGGTCTAATGAAAAACTGTTTTTT. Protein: CASSLRTGSNEKLFF.

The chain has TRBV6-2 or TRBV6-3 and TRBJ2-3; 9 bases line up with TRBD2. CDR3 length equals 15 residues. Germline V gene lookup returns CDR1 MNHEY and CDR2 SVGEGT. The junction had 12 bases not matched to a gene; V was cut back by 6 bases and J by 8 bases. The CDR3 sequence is CASSRDLAGTGTQYF. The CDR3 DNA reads TGTGCCAGCAGCCGGGACCTAGCGGGGACTGGTACGCAGTATTTT.

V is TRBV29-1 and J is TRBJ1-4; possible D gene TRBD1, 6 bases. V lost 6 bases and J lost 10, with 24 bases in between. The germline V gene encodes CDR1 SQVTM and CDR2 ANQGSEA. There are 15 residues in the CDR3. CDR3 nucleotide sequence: TGCAGCGTAGCCACCCCGACAGGTTTGTTAGGAAAACTGTTTTTT. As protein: CSVATPTGLLGKLFF. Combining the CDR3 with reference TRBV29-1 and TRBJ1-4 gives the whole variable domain SAVISQKPSRDICQRGTSLTIQCQVDSQVTMMFWYRQQPGQSLTLIATANQGSEATYESGFVIDKFPISRPNLTFSTLTVSNMSPEDSSIYLCSVATPTGLLGKLFFGSGTQLSVL.

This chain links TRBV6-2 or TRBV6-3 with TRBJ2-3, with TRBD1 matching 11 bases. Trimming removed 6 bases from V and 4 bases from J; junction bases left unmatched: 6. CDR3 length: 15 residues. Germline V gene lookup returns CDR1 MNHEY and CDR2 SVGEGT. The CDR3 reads CASSPGQGAADTQYF. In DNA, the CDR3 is TGTGCCAGCAGCCCCGGACAGGGGGCAGCAGATACGCAGTATTTT.

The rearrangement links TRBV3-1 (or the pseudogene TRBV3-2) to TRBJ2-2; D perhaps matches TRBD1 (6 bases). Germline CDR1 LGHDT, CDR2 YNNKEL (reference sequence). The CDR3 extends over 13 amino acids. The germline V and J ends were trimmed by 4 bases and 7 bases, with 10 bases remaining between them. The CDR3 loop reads CASSPGASGELFF. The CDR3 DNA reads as TGTGCCAGCAGCCCAGGGGCCAGCGGGGAGCTGTTTTTT.

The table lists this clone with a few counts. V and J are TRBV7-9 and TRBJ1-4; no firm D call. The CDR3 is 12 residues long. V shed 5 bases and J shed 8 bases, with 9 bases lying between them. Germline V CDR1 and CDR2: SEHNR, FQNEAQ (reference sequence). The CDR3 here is CASSLREEKLFF. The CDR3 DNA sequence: TGTGCCAGCAGCCTTCGAGAAGAAAAACTGTTTTTT.

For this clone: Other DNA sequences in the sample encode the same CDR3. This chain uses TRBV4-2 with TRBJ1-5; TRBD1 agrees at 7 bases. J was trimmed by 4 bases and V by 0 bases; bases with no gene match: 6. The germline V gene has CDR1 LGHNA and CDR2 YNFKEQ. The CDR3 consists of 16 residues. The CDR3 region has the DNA TGTGCCAGCAGCCAAGACCTCCGGGACAGAAATCAGCCCCAGCATTTT. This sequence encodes CASSQDLRDRNQPQHF.

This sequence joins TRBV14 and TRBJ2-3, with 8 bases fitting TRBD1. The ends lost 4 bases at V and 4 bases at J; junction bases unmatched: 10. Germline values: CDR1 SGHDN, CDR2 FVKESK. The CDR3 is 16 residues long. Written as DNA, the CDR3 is TGTGCCAGCAGCCCCCGGATCGACAGGGGTTCAGATACGCAGTATTTT. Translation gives CASSPRIDRGSDTQYF.

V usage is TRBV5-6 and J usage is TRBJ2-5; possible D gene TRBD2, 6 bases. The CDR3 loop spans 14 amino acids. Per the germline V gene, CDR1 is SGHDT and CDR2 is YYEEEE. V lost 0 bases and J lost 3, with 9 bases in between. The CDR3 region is CASSLDWEEETQYF. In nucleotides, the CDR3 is TGTGCCAGCAGCTTGGATTGGGAGGAAGAGACCCAGTACTTC.

The chain's CDR3 is CASSESGTYGYTF. DNA of the CDR3: TGTGCCAGCAGTGAATCGGGTACCTATGGCTACACCTTC. The chain carries TRBV25-1 and TRBJ1-2, with D unresolved. The CDR3 is 13 residues long. Trimming shortened V by 1 base and J by 4 bases, and 7 bases separated the two germline ends. CDR1 is MGHDK and CDR2 is SYGVNS in the germline V gene.

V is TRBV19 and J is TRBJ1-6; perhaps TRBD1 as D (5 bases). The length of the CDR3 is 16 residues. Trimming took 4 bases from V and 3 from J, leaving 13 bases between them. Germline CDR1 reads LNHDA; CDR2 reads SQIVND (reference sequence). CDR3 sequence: CASSNQGNIYNSPLHF. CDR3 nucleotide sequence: TGTGCCAGTAGTAATCAGGGAAACATCTATAATTCACCCCTCCACTTT.

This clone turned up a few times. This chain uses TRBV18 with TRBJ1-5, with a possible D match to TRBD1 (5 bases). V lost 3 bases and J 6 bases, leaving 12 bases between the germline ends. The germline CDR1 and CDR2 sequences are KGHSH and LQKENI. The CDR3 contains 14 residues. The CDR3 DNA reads TGTGCCAGCTCACCGCGCGGGGGTAGTCAGCCCCAGCATTTT. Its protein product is CASSPRGGSQPQHF.

For the CDR3, the DNA is TGTGCCAGCAGTGAACTGGCAGGAAACACCATATATTTT. Encoded protein: CASSELAGNTIYF. The chain recombines TRBV2 with TRBJ1-3; the D is unclear. CDR1 SNHLY and CDR2 FYNNEI come from the germline V gene. V gave up 2 bases and J gave up 4 bases, with 6 bases separating them. There are 13 residues in the CDR3.

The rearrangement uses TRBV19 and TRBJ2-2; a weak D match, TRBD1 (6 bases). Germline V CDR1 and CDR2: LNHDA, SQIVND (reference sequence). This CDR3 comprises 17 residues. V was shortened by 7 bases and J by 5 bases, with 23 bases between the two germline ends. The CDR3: CASMRDRAGADTGELFF. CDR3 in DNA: TGTGCCAGTATGCGAGATCGGGCAGGGGCGGATACCGGGGAGCTGTTTTTT.

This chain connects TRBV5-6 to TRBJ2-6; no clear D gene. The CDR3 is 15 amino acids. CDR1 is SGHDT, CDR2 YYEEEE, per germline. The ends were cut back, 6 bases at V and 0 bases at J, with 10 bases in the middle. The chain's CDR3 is CASKSGPSGANVLTF. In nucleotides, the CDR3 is TGTGCCAGCAAATCGGGTCCCTCTGGGGCCAACGTCCTGACTTTC.

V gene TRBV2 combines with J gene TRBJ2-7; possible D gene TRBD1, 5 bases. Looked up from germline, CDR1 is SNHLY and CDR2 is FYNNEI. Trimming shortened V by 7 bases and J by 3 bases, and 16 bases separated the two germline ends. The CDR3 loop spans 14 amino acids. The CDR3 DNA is TGTGCCAGCAAGGAACAGGTTCTGATCTACGAGCAGTACTTC. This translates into CASKEQVLIYEQYF.